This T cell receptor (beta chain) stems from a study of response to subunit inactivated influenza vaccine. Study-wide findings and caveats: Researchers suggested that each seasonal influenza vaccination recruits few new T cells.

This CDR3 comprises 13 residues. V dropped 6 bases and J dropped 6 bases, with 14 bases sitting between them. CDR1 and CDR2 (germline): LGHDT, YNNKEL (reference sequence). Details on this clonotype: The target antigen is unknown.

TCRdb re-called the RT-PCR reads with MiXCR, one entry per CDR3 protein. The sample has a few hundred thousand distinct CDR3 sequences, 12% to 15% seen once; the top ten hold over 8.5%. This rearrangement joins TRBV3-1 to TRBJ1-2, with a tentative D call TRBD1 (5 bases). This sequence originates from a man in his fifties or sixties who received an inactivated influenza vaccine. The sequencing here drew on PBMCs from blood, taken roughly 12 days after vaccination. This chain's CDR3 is CASRQAGVHGYTF. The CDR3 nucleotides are TGTGCCAGCAGGCAGGCGGGGGTCCATGGCTACACCTTC.